This T cell receptor (beta chain) emerged from a study of CD8 T cells in ankylosing spondylitis. The study, taken as a whole, reports: What appeared characteristic of ankylosing spondylitis blood was a TCR beta motif of under 10 highly homologous variants. Clones linked with disease were CD8+ and fairly uncommon in the peripheral blood. In ankylosing spondylitis patients, matched synovial fluid reportedly showed significant enrichment of disease-linked clones. Earlier authors reported some of these motif variants in reactive arthritis synovial fluid and blood.

This clonotype was detected ten times or more. Its target is unknown. TCRdb recomputed calls from the 5' RACE reads with MiXCR, one row per CDR3 protein. Of around 250,000 distinct CDR3 sequences in the sample, about 10% were seen once. CDR3 length: 16 amino acids. Germline CDR1 is SGHVS and CDR2 is FQNEAQ. Trimming stripped 4 bases from V and 8 bases from J, with 23 bases between. Material: blood, either unsorted or a sorted T cell fraction (not recorded which). The TCR was taken from a male donor with ankylosing spondylitis or in good health (not recorded which). This rearrangement joins TRBV7-8 to TRBJ1-2, with a possible D match to TRBD1 (5 bases). CDR3 residues: CASSSRGGGPERGYTF. The CDR3 nucleotides are TGTGCCAGCAGCTCCCGTGGGGGAGGGCCCGAAAGGGGCTACACCTTC.